This TCR beta chain was obtained from a study of blood T cell repertoires in COVID-19. Study details: The cDNA or gDNA used as material had been derived from T cells, B-cell-depleted T cells, or PBMCs.

Germline CDR1 reads MGHDK; CDR2 reads SYGVNS. Germline trimming cut 2 bases from V and 1 base from J; bases unmatched to any gene: 3. This CDR3 has 15 residues. Study processing details: Nucleated cell number was recorded as an estimate derived from reference gene primer amplification. Generated by immunoSEQ multiplex PCR, the TCRdb table keeps only in-frame clones and is missing some. V and J calls and clone size are those listed in that table; D and trimming were worked out from the DNA. The sample lists 300,000 to 450,000 clones; 85% were seen once. The sample comprised peripheral blood. The TCR originated in a woman aged 18-29 years with acute or convalescent COVID-19. The rearrangement links TRBV25-1 to TRBJ1-1; TRBD1 agrees at 8 bases. The CDR3 reads CASSEGTGRNTEAFF. CDR3 in DNA: TGTGCCAGCAGTGAAGGGACAGGCCGGAACACTGAAGCTTTCTTT.